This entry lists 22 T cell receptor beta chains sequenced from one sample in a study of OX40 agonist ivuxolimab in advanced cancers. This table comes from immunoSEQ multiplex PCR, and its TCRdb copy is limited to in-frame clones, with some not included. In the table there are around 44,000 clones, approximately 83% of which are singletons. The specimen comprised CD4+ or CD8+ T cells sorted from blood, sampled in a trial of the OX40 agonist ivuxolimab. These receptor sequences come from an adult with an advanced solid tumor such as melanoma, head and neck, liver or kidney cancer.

The CDR3 DNA follows: TGTGCCAGTAGCTCTGGACTAGCGGACACAGATACGCAGTATTTT. It specifies CASSSGLADTDTQYF. V and J are TRBV19 and TRBJ2-3; 10 nucleotides line up with TRBD2. CDR1 and CDR2 from the germline V gene are LNHDA and SQIVND (reference sequence). The V and J ends lost 6 bases and 2 bases, in that order; junction bases with no gene match: 5. The CDR3 has 15 amino acids.

The chain's CDR3 is CASTQLGTGVGYTF. DNA of the CDR3: TGTGCCAGCACTCAGCTGGGGACAGGGGTTGGCTACACCTTC. The J gene is TRBJ1-2, the V gene TRBV6-5, with 10 bases lining up with TRBD1. Germline V gene sequence: CDR1 MNHEY, CDR2 SVGAGI. The CDR3 runs to 14 residues. V dropped 7 bases and J dropped 7; count of bases not matched to a gene: 9.

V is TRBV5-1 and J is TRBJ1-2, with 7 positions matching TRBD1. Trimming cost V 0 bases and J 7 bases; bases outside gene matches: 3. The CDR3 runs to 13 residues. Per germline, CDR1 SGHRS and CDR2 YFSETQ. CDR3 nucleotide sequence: TGCGCCAGCAGCTTGGTAGGGGGCGGTGGCTACACCTTC. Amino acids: CASSLVGGGGYTF. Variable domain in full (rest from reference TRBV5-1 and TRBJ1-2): KAGVTQTPRYLIKTRGQQVTLSCSPISGHRSVSWYQQTPGQGLQFLFEYFSETQRNKGNFPGRFSGRQFSNSRSEMNVSTLELGDSALYLCASSLVGGGGYTFGSGTRLTVV.

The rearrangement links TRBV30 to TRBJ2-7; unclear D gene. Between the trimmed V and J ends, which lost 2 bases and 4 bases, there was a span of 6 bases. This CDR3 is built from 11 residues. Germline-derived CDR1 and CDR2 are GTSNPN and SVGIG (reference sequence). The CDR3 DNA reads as TGTGCCTGGAGTTTGCAGTACGAGCAGTACTTC. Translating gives CAWSLQYEQYF.

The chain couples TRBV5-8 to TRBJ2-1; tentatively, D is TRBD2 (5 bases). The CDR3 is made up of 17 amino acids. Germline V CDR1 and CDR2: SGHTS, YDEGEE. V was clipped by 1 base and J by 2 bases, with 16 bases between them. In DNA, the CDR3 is TGTGCCAGCAGCTTGATGACTACCTCGAGGGCCTACAATGAGCAGTTCTTC. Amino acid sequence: CASSLMTTSRAYNEQFF.

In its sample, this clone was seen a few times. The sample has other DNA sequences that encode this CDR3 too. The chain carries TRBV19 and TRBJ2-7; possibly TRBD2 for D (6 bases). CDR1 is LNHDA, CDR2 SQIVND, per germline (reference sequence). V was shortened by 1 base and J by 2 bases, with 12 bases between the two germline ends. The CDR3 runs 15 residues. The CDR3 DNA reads TGTGCCAGTAGTATAGCAAGCGGGTCGACCTACGAGCAGTACTTC. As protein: CASSIASGSTYEQYF.

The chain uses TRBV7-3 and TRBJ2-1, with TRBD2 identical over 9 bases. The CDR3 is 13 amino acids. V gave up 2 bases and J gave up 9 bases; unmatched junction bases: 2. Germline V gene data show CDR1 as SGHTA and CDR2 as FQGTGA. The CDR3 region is CASSLQRGVEQFF. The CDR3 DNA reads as TGTGCCAGCAGCTTACAGCGGGGGGTTGAGCAGTTCTTC.

The CDR3 here is CASPGPEQYEQYF. CDR3 nucleotide sequence: TGTGCCAGCCCAGGCCCAGAGCAATACGAGCAGTACTTC. The V call is TRBV27, the J call TRBJ2-7; no reliable D call. Germline V gives CDR1 MNHEY, CDR2 SMNVEV (reference sequence). V was pared by 8 bases and J by 4 bases, with 15 bases between. CDR3 length equals 13 residues.

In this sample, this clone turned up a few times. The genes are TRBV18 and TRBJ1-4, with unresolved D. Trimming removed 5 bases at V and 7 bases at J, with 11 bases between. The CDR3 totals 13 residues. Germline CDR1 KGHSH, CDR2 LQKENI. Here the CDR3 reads CASSSRHGEKLFF. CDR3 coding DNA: TGTGCCAGCTCATCGCGACATGGTGAAAAACTGTTTTTT.

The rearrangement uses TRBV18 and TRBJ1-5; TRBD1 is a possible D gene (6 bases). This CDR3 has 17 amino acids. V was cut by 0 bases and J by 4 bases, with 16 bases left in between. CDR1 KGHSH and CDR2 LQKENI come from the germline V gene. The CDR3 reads CASSPPNGQKVNQPQHF. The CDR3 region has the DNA TGTGCCAGCTCACCACCTAACGGACAGAAAGTAAATCAGCCCCAGCATTTT.

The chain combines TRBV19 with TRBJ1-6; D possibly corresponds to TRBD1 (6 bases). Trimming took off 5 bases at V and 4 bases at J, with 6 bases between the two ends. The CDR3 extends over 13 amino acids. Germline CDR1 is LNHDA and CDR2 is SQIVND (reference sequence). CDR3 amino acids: CASSQGYNSPLHF. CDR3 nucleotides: TGTGCCAGTAGTCAGGGGTATAATTCACCCCTCCACTTT.

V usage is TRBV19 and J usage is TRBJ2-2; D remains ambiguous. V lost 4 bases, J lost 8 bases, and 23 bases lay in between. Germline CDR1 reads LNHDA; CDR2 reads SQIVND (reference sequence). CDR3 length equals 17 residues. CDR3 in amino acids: CASSTSPGRIFSGELFF. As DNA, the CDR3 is TGTGCCAGTAGTACAAGCCCCGGACGTATTTTCTCTGGGGAGCTGTTTTTT.

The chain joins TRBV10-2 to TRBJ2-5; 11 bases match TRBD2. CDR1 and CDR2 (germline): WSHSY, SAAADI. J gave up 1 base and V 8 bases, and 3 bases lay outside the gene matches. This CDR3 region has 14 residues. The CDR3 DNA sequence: TGCGCCAGCCGGACTAGCGGGCTCCAAGAGACCCAGTACTTC. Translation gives CASRTSGLQETQYF.

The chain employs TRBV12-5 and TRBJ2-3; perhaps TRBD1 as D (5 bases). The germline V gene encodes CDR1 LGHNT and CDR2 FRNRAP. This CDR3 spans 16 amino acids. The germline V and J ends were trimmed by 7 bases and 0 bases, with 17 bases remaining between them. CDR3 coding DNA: TGTGCTAGTGCCATGGGGCTATTTGCGAGCACAGATACGCAGTATTTT. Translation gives CASAMGLFASTDTQYF.

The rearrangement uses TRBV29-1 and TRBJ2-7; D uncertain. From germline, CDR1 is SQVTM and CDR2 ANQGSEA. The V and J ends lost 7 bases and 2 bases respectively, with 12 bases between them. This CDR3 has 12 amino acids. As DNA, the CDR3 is TGCAGCGCGCGACAACAGCCCTACGAGCAGTACTTC. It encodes CSARQQPYEQYF.

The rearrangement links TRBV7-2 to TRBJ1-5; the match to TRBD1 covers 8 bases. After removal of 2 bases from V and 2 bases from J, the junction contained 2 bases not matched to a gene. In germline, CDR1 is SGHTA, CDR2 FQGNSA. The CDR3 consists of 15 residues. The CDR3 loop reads CASSLQGAGNQPQHF. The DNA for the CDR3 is TGTGCCAGCAGCTTACAGGGGGCAGGCAATCAGCCCCAGCATTTT.

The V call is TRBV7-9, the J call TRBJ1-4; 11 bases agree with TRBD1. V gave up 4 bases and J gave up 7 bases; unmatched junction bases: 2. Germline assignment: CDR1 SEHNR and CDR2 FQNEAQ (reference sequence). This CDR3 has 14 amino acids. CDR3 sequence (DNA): TGTGCCAGCAGCTACGGGACAGGGGGTGAAAAACTGTTTTTT. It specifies CASSYGTGGEKLFF.

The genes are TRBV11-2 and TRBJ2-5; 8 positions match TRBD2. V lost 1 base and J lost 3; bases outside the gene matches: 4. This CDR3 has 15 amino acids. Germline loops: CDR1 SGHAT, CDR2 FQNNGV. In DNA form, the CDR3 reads TGTGCCAGCAGCTTAGTCGGGGGGGCAGAAGAGACCCAGTACTTC. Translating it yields CASSLVGGAEETQYF.

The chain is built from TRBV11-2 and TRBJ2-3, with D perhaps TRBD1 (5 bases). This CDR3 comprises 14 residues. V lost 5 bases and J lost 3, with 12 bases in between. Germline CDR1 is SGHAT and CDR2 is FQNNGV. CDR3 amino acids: CASSHGATTDTQYF. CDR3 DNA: TGTGCCAGCAGCCATGGGGCAACAACAGATACGCAGTATTTT.

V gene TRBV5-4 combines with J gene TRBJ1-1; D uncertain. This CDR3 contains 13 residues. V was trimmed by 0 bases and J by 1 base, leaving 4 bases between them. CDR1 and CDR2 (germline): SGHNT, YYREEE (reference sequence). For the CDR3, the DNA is TGTGCCAGCAGCTTGGGAGGGAACACTGAAGCTTTCTTT. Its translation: CASSLGGNTEAFF.

CDR3 in amino acids: CASSSGQKNQPQHF. For the CDR3, the DNA is TGTGCCAGCAGTTCTGGACAGAAAAATCAGCCCCAGCATTTT. The rearrangement links TRBV27 to TRBJ1-5, with D maybe TRBD1 (6 bases). The CDR3 length is 14 residues. V lost 4 bases to trimming and J lost 4 bases, with 11 bases between them. Germline-derived CDR1 and CDR2 are MNHEY and SMNVEV (reference sequence).

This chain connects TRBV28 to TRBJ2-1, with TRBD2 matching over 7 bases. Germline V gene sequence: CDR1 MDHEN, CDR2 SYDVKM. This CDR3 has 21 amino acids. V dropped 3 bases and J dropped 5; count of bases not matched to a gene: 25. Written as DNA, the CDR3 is TGTGCCAGCAGTTTCGCCTTCGGGCTAGCGGAGGGCCTTTGGACTGACAATGAGCAGTTCTTC. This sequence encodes CASSFAFGLAEGLWTDNEQFF.